Each of the 2 T cell receptor beta chains below was sequenced from the same sample in a study of early T cells in non-severe SARS-CoV-2 infection. TCRdb reprocessed the 5' RACE reads via MiXCR and lists one record per CDR3 protein. The repertoire holds under 85,000 distinct CDR3 sequences, with roughly 4.7% as singletons. Sequencing used whole blood, obtained at baseline. The receptor set was obtained from an adult who was a healthcare worker with PCR-confirmed SARS-CoV-2 infection or an uninfected control (not recorded which).

The CDR3 nucleotides are TGTGCCATCAGTGCCCGAGTTGAAACCGAAGCTTTCTTT. Translated: CAISARVETEAFF. The genes are TRBV10-3 and TRBJ1-1; D is ambiguous. The V gene's germline CDR1 is ENHRY and CDR2 SYGVKD. The CDR3 is made up of 13 amino acids. The ends were cut back, 4 bases at V and 8 bases at J, with 14 bases in the middle.

This chain links TRBV24-1 with TRBJ2-3, with 11 bases lining up with TRBD2. This CDR3 is built from 16 residues. CDR1 is KGHDR, CDR2 SFDVKD, per germline. V trimming: 4 bases; J trimming: 6 bases; junction bases outside the gene matches: 8. CDR3 protein: CATSDLVLAGVDTQYF. The CDR3 DNA reads TGTGCCACCAGTGACCTGGTACTAGCGGGAGTTGATACGCAGTATTTT.